Detailed here is one TCR beta chain. Its target is not known. Germline V gene sequence: CDR1 ENHRY, CDR2 SYGVKD. Trimming stripped 7 bases from V and 0 bases from J, with 10 bases between. The CDR3 totals 13 residues. These data are taken from a study of pediatric ulcerative colitis. Findings and limits, study-wide: Clonal expansions reduced rectal repertoire diversity in acute severe colitis. Blood samples from a couple of patients yielded substantially fewer templates and were excluded from blood-rectal overlap analysis. Compared with controls, ulcerative colitis showed greater blood-rectum clone sharing. Two rectal clonotypes were found only in ulcerative colitis patients, all of them.

Rectal tissue came from one to two pinch biopsies taken at colonoscopy. The repertoire was sequenced with immunoSEQ multiplex PCR; TCRdb's copy has only in-frame clones and lacks some. The sample lists 30,000 to 40,000 clones; 65% to 85% were seen once. The chain joins TRBV10-3 to TRBJ2-7; TRBD2 is a possible D gene (6 bases). Input material: gut tissue. The TCR comes from a boy aged 5-17 years with severe ulcerative colitis. The CDR3 bases are TGTGCCATCACCGGGGACTCCTCCTACGAGCAGTACTTC. The encoded protein is CAITGDSSYEQYF.